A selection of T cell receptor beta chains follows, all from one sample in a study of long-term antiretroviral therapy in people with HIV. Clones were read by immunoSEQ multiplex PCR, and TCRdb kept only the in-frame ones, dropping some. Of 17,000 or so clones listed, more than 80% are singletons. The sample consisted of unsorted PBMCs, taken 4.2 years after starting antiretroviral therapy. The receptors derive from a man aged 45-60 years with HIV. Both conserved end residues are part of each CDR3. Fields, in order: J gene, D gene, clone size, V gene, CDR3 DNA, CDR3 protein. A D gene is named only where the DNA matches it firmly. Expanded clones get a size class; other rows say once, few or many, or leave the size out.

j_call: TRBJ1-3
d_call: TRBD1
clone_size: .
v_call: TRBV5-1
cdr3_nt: TGCGCCAGCAGCGAGGGACAGCTTTCTGTCTTCTCTGGAAACACCATATATTTT
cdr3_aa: CASSEGQLSVFSGNTIYF

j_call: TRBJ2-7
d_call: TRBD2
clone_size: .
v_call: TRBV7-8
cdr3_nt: TGTGCCAGCAGACGGACTAGCGGGGGGGCCGGTATGATCCTCCACGAGCAGTACTTC
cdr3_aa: CASRRTSGGAGMILHEQYF

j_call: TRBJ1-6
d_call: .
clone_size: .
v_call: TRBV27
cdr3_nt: TGTGCCAGCAGTTTATTAGGGCAGGTGGGATCACCCCTCCACTTT
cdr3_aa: CASSLLGQVGSPLHF

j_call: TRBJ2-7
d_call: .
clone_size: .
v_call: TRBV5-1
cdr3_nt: TGCGCCAGCAGCTTGTCTCAGGGGTACGAGCAGTACTTC
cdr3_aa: CASSLSQGYEQYF

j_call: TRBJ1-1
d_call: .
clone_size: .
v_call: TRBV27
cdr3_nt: TGTGCCAGCAGTTCCCTACAAGCCATGAACACTGAAGCTTTCTTT
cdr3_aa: CASSSLQAMNTEAFF

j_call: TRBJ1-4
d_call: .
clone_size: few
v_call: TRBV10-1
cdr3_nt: TGCGCCAGCAGTGGAAGAGAGGAGGTTGATGAAAAACTGTTTTTT
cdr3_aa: CASSGREEVDEKLFF

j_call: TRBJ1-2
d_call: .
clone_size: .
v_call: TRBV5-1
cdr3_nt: TGCGCCAGCAGCTTGGATCAGGGGTCGGATGGCTACACCTTC
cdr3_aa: CASSLDQGSDGYTF

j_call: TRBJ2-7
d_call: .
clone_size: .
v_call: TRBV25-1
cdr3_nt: TGTGCCAGCAGTGAATCCGGGGTAGTATCCCACGAGCAGTACTTC
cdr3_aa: CASSESGVVSHEQYF

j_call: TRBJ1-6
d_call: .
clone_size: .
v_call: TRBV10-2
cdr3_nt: TGCGCCAGCAGAGCTGAATCACAGGGTTTTGAATATAATTCACCCCTCCACTTT
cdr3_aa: CASRAESQGFEYNSPLHF

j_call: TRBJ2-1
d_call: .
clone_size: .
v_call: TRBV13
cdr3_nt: TGTGCCAGCAGCTACGTTTCGGGGAATGAGCAGTTCTTC
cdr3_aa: CASSYVSGNEQFF

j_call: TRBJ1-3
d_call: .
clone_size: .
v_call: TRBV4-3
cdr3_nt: TGCGCCAGCAGCCAGAAGGCAGGGAGCGGAAACACCATATATTTT
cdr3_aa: CASSQKAGSGNTIYF

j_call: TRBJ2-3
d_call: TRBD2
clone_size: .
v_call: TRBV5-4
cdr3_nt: TGTGCCAGCAGCCCGTCGACTAGCGGGGGGGCGCATACGCAGTATTTT
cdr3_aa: CASSPSTSGGAHTQYF

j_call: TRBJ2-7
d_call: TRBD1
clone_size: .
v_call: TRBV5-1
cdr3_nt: TGCGCCAGCAGCTTGAGTGGGACAGGGCTCTACGAGCAGTACTTC
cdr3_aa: CASSLSGTGLYEQYF

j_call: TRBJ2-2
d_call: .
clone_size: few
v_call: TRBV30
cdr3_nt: TGTGCCTGGAGCCCGCTCGGGACAACCCACACCGGGGAGCTGTTTTTT
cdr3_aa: CAWSPLGTTHTGELFF

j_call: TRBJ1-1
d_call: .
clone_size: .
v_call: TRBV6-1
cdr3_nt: TGTGCCAGCAGTGAGCAGGGCGAGAACACTGAAGCTTTCTTT
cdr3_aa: CASSEQGENTEAFF